This is a list of T cell receptor beta chains from one sample in a study of shared clonotypes between healthy human individuals. The assay was immunoSEQ multiplex PCR, and TCRdb's table has in-frame clones only and misses some. The profile shows about 2.4 million clones, roughly 93% of them singletons. Material for sequencing was naive CD4+ T cells from PBMCs. These receptors were obtained from a man younger than 30 in good health. Some clones in this sample may be carry-over from other donors' samples. The CDR3 runs from the conserved cysteine through the conserved F or W. The D gene is left open where the match is weak. For some rows the clone size is stated as once, few or many, or as a class when expanded; others skip it.

TRBJ1-4 | TRBV10-2 | 16 | NA | NA | TGCGCCAGCAGTGACCGCGGGCCTCCGGGAGGGGAAAAACTGTTTTTT | CASSDRGPPGGEKLFF
TRBJ2-5 | TRBV2 | 14 | NA | TRBD2 | TGTGCCAGCTGCCCGGGACTAGCTTATGAGACCCAGTACTTC | CASCPGLAYETQYF
TRBJ1-4 | TRBV2 | 15 | few | NA | TGTGCCAGCAGTGGTGTCGGTCTGTTAGGGTTGAAACTGTTTTTT | CASSGVGLLGLKLFF
TRBJ2-7 | TRBV6-1 | 12 | NA | NA | TGTGCCAGCAGCAATCAGGGTTACGAGCAGTACTTC | CASSNQGYEQYF
TRBJ1-2 | TRBV27 | 13 | NA | TRBD1 | TGTGCCAGCAAGCTACAGGGGAACTATGGCTACACCTTC | CASKLQGNYGYTF
TRBJ2-7 | TRBV6-1 | 16 | NA | NA | TGTGCCAGCAGTGCCGGGGGGCCGGGAAGCTCCTACGAGCAGTACTTC | CASSAGGPGSSYEQYF
TRBJ1-4 | TRBV7-9 | 17 | NA | NA | TGTGCCAGCAGCTTAGGAGGAGTGGGGCAGGGGTTTGAAAAACTGTTTTTT | CASSLGGVGQGFEKLFF
TRBJ2-1 | TRBV5-1 | 15 | NA | NA | TGCGCCAGCAGCTTGGTGGCCGCGGAAGTGAATGAGCAGTTCTTC | CASSLVAAEVNEQFF
TRBJ2-5 | TRBV7-9 | 16 | NA | TRBD2 | TGTGCCAGCAGCTTACGAGCGGGAGGGCCGGGAGAGACCCAGTACTTC | CASSLRAGGPGETQYF
TRBJ2-7 | TRBV5-5 | 10 | once | NA | TGTGCCAGCACTCTCTACGAGCAGTACTTC | CASTLYEQYF
TRBJ2-1 | TRBV10-2 | 16 | NA | TRBD2 | TGCGCCAGCAGTGAGTGGGGGACTAGCGGGGTCAATGAGCAGTTCTTC | CASSEWGTSGVNEQFF
TRBJ1-1 | TRBV9 | 16 | NA | TRBD1 | TGTGCCAGCAGCGTAGGAAGGCAGGGGGCGAGCACTGAAGCTTTCTTT | CASSVGRQGASTEAFF
TRBJ2-7 | TRBV20-1 | 11 | NA | NA | TGCAGTGCAGAGACGGGCTACGAGCAGTACTTC | CSAETGYEQYF
TRBJ1-2 | TRBV5-5 | 13 | NA | NA | TGTGCCAGCAGCTATGGGCTGGAGTATGGCTACACCTTC | CASSYGLEYGYTF
TRBJ1-3 | TRBV9 | 15 | NA | NA | TGTGCCAGCAGCGTAGGTCAGGTCTCTGGAAACACCATATATTTT | CASSVGQVSGNTIYF
TRBJ1-2 | TRBV27 | 19 | NA | NA | TGTGCCAGCAGTTTGTGGCCCCCGGGACTCGTCGAGAACAACTATGGCTACACCTTC | CASSLWPPGLVENNYGYTF
TRBJ1-4 | TRBV2 | 15 | NA | TRBD1 | TGTGCCAGCAGTGTATTGACAGGGGGCAATGAAAAACTGTTTTTT | CASSVLTGGNEKLFF
TRBJ2-2 | TRBV6-1 | 15 | NA | NA | TGTGCCAGCAGTGAAGCGCCGGGTTACACCGGGGAGCTGTTTTTT | CASSEAPGYTGELFF
TRBJ1-1 | TRBV27 | 16 | NA | TRBD1 | TGTGCCAGTCAGCCGGGACAGGGGTTTGTGAACACTGAAGCTTTCTTT | CASQPGQGFVNTEAFF
TRBJ2-7 | TRBV11-2 | 16 | once | NA | TGTGCCAGCAGCCCGCGGACACGATCGAGCTCCTACGAGCAGTACTTC | CASSPRTRSSSYEQYF
TRBJ1-2 | TRBV5-1 | 14 | NA | NA | TGCGCCAGCAGTTACGGGCCGTTTGGGTATGGCTACACCTTC | CASSYGPFGYGYTF
TRBJ2-2 | TRBV6-4 | 13 | NA | TRBD1 | TGTGCCACAGACAGGGACACTTACGGGGAGCTGTTTTTT | CATDRDTYGELFF
TRBJ2-2 | TRBV5-1 | 15 | once | TRBD1 | TGCGCCAGCAGCTTGCAAGGGACAGGGGGCATATCGCTGTTTTTT | CASSLQGTGGISLFF
TRBJ1-5 | TRBV28 | 16 | NA | NA | TGTGCCAGCAGCTCTATCGGGTCCCCCAAGGGTCAGCCCCAGCATTTT | CASSSIGSPKGQPQHF
TRBJ1-5 | TRBV5-1 | 14 | NA | NA | TGCGCCAGCAGCTTAGACCCGGGGAATCAGCCCCAGCATTTT | CASSLDPGNQPQHF
TRBJ2-7 | TRBV5-1 | 15 | NA | TRBD2 | TGCGCCAGCAGCTTGGGGGCGGGAGGATCCTACGAGCAGTACTTC | CASSLGAGGSYEQYF
TRBJ1-5 | TRBV19 | 15 | NA | TRBD1 | TGTGCCAGTAGTATAGAAGGACAGGGTGGCCAGCCCCAGCATTTT | CASSIEGQGGQPQHF
TRBJ1-2 | TRBV19 | 15 | NA | NA | TGTGCCAGTAGTTACTCTGGGGGTTATTACTATGGCTACACCTTC | CASSYSGGYYYGYTF
TRBJ1-3 | TRBV28 | 15 | NA | NA | TGTGCCAGCAGTTTGCCGGGGCTCTCTGGAAACACCATATATTTT | CASSLPGLSGNTIYF
TRBJ2-1 | TRBV28 | 13 | NA | TRBD2 | TGTGCCAGCAGGAGCGGGAGGGGGGATGAGCAGTTCTTC | CASRSGRGDEQFF
TRBJ2-7 | TRBV6-5 | 14 | NA | TRBD2 | TGTGCCAGCAGTCCCGGACTAGCGGGGTACGAGCAGTACTTC | CASSPGLAGYEQYF
TRBJ2-1 | TRBV19 | 17 | NA | TRBD2 | TGTGCCAGTAGTATCAGACACTGGACTAGAGGATTAGGGGAGCAGTTCTTC | CASSIRHWTRGLGEQFF
TRBJ1-2 | TRBV15 | 16 | NA | NA | TGTGCCACCAGCAGGATAGGGCAGGGGTTTAACTATGGCTACACCTTC | CATSRIGQGFNYGYTF
TRBJ2-6 | TRBV5-1 | 19 | NA | NA | TGCGCCAGCAGCGTCTACCCGGGCCGCGGGGGCACTGGGGCCAACGTCCTGACTTTC | CASSVYPGRGGTGANVLTF
TRBJ2-6 | TRBV5-8 | 18 | NA | TRBD2 | TGTGCCAGCAGGGGCCGGGAGGGCGAGGAGTATGGGGCCAACGTCCTGACTTTC | CASRGREGEEYGANVLTF
TRBJ1-3 | TRBV5-1 | 15 | NA | NA | TGCGCCAGCAGCTTGGAGACCACCTCTGGAAACACCATATATTTT | CASSLETTSGNTIYF
TRBJ2-5 | TRBV7-2 | 13 | NA | NA | TGTGCCAGCAGCCTACAGGGCCTTGAGACCCAGTACTTC | CASSLQGLETQYF
TRBJ2-7 | TRBV28 | 13 | once | NA | TGTGCCAGCATGTTCTCTATCTCCTACGAGCAGTACTTC | CASMFSISYEQYF
TRBJ2-3 | TRBV7-2 | 17 | NA | TRBD2 | TGTGCCAGCAGCTTAGTAACTAGCGGGACGACCGGGGGTACGCAGTATTTT | CASSLVTSGTTGGTQYF
TRBJ1-4 | TRBV29-1 | 13 | NA | NA | TGCAGCGTTGGAACAGGGAGGGGTGAAAAACTGTTTTTT | CSVGTGRGEKLFF
TRBJ1-1 | TRBV6-5 | 14 | NA | NA | TGTGCCAGCAGTGAATGGAACGAAGCCACTGAAGCTTTCTTT | CASSEWNEATEAFF
TRBJ2-2 | TRBV19 | 14 | NA | NA | TGTGCCAGTAGTCCCGGGGCGAACACCGGGGAGCTGTTTTTT | CASSPGANTGELFF
TRBJ2-7 | TRBV30 | 14 | NA | NA | TGTGCCTGGAGTGTACTAGGGGGAGGGATCGAGCAGTACTTC | CAWSVLGGGIEQYF
TRBJ1-1 | TRBV28 | 13 | NA | NA | TGTGCCAGCCTGACACCTACGGGGACTGAAGCTTTCTTT | CASLTPTGTEAFF
TRBJ2-3 | TRBV30 | 15 | NA | NA | TGTGCCTGGAGTCGGCTAGCGAGTAGCACAGATACGCAGTATTTT | CAWSRLASSTDTQYF
TRBJ2-3 | TRBV28 | 16 | NA | NA | TGTGCCAGCAGCCCTGGCGGGATTCCTAGCACAGATACGCAGTATTTT | CASSPGGIPSTDTQYF
TRBJ1-1 | TRBV4-1 | 15 | NA | NA | TGCGCCAGCAGCCCGTACCCCGGGGGCTTCACTGAAGCTTTCTTT | CASSPYPGGFTEAFF
TRBJ1-2 | TRBV28 | 13 | NA | NA | TGTGCCAGCAGTTTATCCCCAGACTATGGCTACACCTTC | CASSLSPDYGYTF
TRBJ2-1 | TRBV9 | 14 | NA | NA | TGTGCCAGCAGCGTAGATCCCCTGGGGGGTGAGCAGTTCTTC | CASSVDPLGGEQFF
TRBJ2-5 | TRBV5-1 | 14 | NA | NA | TGCGCCAGCAGCTTGGGGGCTGAAGGGGAGACCCAGTACTTC | CASSLGAEGETQYF
TRBJ1-1 | TRBV7-2 | 14 | few | TRBD1 | TGTGCCAGCAGCCCGAATACAGGGGGCGGCCCAGCTTTCTTT | CASSPNTGGGPAFF
TRBJ1-4 | TRBV28 | 15 | NA | TRBD1 | TGTGCCAGCAGTTACCCCGGGACAGGGGTTGAAAAACTGTTTTTT | CASSYPGTGVEKLFF
TRBJ2-1 | TRBV18 | 15 | NA | TRBD2 | TGTGCCAGCTCACCTCTAGCGGGGATAACCAATGAGCAGTTCTTC | CASSPLAGITNEQFF
TRBJ2-5 | TRBV9 | 15 | NA | NA | TGTGCCAGCAGCCCAGTCGGCAAGGGGCGTGAGACCCAGTACTTC | CASSPVGKGRETQYF